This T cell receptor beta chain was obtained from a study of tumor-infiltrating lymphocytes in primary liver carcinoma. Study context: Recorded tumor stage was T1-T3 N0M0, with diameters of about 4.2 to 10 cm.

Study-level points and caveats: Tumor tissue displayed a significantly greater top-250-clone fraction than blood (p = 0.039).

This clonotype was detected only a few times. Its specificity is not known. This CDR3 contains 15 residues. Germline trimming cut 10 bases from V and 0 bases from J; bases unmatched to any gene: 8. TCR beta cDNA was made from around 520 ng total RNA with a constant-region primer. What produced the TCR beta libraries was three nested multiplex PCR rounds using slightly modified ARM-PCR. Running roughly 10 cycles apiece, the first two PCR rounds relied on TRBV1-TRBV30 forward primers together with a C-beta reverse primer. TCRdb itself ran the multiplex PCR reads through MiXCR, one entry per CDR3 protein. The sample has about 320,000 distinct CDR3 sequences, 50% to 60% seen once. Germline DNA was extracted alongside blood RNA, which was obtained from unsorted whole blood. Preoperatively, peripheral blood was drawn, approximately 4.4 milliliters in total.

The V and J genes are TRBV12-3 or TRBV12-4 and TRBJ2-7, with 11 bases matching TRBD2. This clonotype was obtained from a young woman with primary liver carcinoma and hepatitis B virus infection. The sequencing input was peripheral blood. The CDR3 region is CANSGTSGSSYEQYF. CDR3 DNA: TGTGCCAACAGCGGGACTAGCGGAAGCTCCTACGAGCAGTACTTC.